This is a list of T cell receptor beta chains from one sample in a study of post-analysis software for immune sequencing data. TCRdb called the PCR reads again in MiXCR, with one record for every CDR3 protein. The sample has a few hundred thousand distinct CDR3 sequences, roughly 40% seen once; the top ten hold about 8%. Material for sequencing was blood. All receptors derive from a girl aged 2-10 years with multiple sclerosis. Both conserved end residues are part of each CDR3. The order of the fields is CDR3 protein, V gene, CDR3 length.

CDR3: CASSWPGQGTEQYF
V: TRBV12-3/TRBV12-4
length: 14

CDR3: CANHPSGGISYNEQFF
V: TRBV10-3
length: 16

CDR3: CASSKSRFGDVKETQYF
V: TRBV21-1
length: 17

CDR3: CASIRMTGKGRSGASVLTF
V: TRBV6-1
length: 19

CDR3: CASSSARGEISYNEQYF
V: TRBV6-1
length: 17

CDR3: CASSLYRVDEKLFF
V: TRBV7-3
length: 14

CDR3: CAISEGGSPLHF
V: TRBV10-3
length: 12

CDR3: CATGQFPTDTQYF
V: TRBV7-9
length: 13

CDR3: CASSTGTGDIWNGYTF
V: TRBV27
length: 16

CDR3: CSARVPGFHEQYF
V: TRBV20-1
length: 13

CDR3: CASSLVPHSNQPQHF
V: TRBV7-2
length: 15

CDR3: CASSPDRDTEAFF
V: TRBV6-1
length: 13

CDR3: CASSQSGLHHEQFF
V: TRBV4-1
length: 14

CDR3: CAWSVPDTQYF
V: TRBV30
length: 11

CDR3: CASSLRTGSVYGQYF
V: TRBV7-2
length: 15

CDR3: CSGMGLAGRFGSYEQYF
V: TRBV20-1
length: 17

CDR3: CSVETGSTDTQYF
V: TRBV29-1
length: 13

CDR3: CASSYSKHLIKGYGYTF
V: TRBV6-5
length: 17

CDR3: CASSFNILITGLDYEQYF
V: TRBV28
length: 18

CDR3: CSVVDSGQPQHF
V: TRBV29-1
length: 12

CDR3: CSVDLGAGDTQYF
V: TRBV29-1
length: 13

CDR3: CASSEEVTYEQYF
V: TRBV10-2
length: 13

CDR3: CASSGTDQAQYF
V: TRBV12-3/TRBV12-4
length: 12

CDR3: CSALGQPGGNQPQHF
V: TRBV20-1
length: 15

CDR3: CASSLSGGQLYGYTF
V: TRBV27
length: 15

CDR3: CASSFGGGGQPQHF
V: TRBV28
length: 14

CDR3: CVSSLGPMGLKETQYF
V: TRBV7-9
length: 16